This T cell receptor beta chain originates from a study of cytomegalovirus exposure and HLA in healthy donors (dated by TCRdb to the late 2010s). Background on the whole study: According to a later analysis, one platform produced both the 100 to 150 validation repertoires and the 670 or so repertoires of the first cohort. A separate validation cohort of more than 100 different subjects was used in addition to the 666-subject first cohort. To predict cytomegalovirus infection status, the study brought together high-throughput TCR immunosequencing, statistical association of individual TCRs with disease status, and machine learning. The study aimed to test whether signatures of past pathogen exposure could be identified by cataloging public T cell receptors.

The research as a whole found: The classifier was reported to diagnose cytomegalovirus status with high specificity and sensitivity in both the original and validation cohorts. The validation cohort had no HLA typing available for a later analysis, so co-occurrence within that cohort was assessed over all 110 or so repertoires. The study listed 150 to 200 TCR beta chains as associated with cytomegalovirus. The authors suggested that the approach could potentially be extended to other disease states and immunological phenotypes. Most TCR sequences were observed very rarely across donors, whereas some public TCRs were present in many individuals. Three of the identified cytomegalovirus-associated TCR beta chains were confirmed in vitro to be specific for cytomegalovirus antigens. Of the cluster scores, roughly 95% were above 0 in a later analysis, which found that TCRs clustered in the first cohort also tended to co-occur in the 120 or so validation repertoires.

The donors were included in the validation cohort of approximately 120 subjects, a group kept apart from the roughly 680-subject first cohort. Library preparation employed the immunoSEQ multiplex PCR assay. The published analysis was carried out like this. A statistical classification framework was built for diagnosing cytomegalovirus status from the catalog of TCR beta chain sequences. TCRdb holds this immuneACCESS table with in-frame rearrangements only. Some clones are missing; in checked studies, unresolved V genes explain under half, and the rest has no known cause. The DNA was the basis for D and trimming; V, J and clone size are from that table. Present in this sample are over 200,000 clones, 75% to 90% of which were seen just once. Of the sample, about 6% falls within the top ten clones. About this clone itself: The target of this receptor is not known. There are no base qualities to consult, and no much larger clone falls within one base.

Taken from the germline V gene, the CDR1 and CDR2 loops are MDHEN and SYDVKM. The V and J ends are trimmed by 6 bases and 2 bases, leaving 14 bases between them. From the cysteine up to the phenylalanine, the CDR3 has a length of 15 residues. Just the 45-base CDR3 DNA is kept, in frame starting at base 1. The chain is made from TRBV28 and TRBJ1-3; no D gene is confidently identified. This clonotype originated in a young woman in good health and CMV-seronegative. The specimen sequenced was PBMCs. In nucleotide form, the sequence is TGTGCCAGCAGCCCTGACGGGAAGGCTGGAAACACCATATATTTT. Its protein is CASSPDGKAGNTIYF. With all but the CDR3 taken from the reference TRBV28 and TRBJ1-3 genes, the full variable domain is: DVKVTQSSRYLVKRTGEKVFLECVQDMDHENMFWYRQDPGLGLRLIYFSYDVKMKEKGDIPEGYSVSREKKERFSLILESASTNQTSMYLCASSPDGKAGNTIYFGEGSWLTVV.